This T cell receptor (beta chain) is from a study of brain T cells in children with intractable seizures. On this clone: Its antigen is unidentified.

After removal of 4 bases from V and 5 bases from J, the junction contained 17 bases not matched to a gene. Germline CDR1 and CDR2: MDHEN and SYDVKM. The CDR3 is made up of 20 amino acids. Stated time point: blood from clinic visit 5 months post-surgery; TSC patient then seizure free. Only cases whose brain tissue showed the highest T cell transcript signatures were sequenced. Overall study findings and caveats: Viral specificity was inferred only from CDR3 similarity; HCMV serostatus was unknown.

Assay used: immunoSEQ multiplex PCR; TCRdb lists only in-frame clones, some missing. The sample has around 340,000 clones; over 90% are singletons. The material sequenced was peripheral blood, taken about 5 months after surgery. This chain uses TRBV28 with TRBJ2-6; 10 bases are a match to TRBD2. The TCR sequence derives from a boy under three years old with tuberous sclerosis and intractable seizures. The CDR3 DNA follows: TGTGCCAGCAGTTCCAGTAGACTAGCGGGCTCCTCAAGAAGGGCCAACGTCCTGACTTTC. Its translation: CASSSSRLAGSSRRANVLTF.